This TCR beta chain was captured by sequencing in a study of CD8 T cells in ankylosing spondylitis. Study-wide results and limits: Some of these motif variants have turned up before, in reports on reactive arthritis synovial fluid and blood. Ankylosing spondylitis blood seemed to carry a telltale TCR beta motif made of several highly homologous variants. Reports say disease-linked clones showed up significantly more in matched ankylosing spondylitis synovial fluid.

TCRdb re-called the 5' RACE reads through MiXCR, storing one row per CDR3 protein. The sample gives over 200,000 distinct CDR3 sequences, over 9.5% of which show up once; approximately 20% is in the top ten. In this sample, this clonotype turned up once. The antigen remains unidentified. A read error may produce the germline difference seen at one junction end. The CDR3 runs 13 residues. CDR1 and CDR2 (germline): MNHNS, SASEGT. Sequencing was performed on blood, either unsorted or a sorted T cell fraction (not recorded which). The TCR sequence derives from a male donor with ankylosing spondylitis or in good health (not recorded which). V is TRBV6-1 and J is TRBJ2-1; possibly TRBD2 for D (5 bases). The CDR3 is CASSEARVEGLVF. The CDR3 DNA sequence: TGTGCCAGCAGTGAAGCGCGGGTGGAAGGGCTAGTCTTC.